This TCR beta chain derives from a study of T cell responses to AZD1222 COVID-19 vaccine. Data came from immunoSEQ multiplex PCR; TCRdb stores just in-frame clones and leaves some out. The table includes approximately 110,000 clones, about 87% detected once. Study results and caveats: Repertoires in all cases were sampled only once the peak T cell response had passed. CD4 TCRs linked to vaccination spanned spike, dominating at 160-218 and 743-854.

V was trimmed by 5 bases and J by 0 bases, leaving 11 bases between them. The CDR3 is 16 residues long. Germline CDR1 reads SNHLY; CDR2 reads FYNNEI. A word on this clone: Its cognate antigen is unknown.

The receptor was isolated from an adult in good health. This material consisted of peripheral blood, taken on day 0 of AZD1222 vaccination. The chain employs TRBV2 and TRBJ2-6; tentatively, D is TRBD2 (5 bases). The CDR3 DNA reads TGTGCCAGCAGTCTACGTGGGAGCTCTGGGGCCAACGTCCTGACTTTC. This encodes CASSLRGSSGANVLTF.